This T cell receptor beta chain was sequenced for a study of human CD8 memory T cell subsets. This CDR3 is 16 amino acids long. CDR1 is SGHTA and CDR2 is FQGNSA in the germline V gene. The authors made TCR beta libraries using UMI-labeled 5' RACE. TCRdb re-called the 5' RACE reads and catalogs CDR3 proteins one per entry, DNA excluded. This sample's clone table lists a few thousand distinct CDR3 sequences. The chain carries TRBV7-2 and TRBJ2-7; the D call of TRBD2 rests on TCRdb alone, since no DNA is present to check it. The sample taken for sequencing was CD8+ effector memory T cells (TEM) sorted from PBMCs. Described subset: effector memory CD8 T cells, CCR7- CD45RO+ CD95+. The receptor was derived from a human donor in good health. The CDR3 is CASSSSSQAEGYEQYF.